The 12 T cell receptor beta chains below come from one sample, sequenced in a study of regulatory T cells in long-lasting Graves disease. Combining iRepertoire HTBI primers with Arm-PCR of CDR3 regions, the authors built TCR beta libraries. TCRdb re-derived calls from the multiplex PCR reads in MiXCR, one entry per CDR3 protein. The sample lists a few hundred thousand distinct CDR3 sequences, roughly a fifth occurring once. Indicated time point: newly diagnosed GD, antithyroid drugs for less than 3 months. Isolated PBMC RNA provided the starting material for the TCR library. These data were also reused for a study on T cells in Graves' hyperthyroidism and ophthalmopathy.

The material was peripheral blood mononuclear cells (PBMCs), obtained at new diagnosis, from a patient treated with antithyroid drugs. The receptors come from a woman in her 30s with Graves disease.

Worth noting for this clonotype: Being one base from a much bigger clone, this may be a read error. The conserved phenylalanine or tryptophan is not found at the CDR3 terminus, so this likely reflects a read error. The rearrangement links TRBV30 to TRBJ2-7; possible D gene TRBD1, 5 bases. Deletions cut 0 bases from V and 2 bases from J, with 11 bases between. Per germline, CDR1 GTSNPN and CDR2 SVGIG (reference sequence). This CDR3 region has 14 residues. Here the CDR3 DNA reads TGTGCCTGGAGTGTTTTAACAGGTACCTACGAGCAGTACCTC. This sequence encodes CAWSVLTGTYEQYL.

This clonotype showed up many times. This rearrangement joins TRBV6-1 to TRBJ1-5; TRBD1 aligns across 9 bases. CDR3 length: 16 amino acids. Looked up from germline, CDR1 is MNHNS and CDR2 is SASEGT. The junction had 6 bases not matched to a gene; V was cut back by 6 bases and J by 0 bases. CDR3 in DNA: TGTGCCAGCAGGTCGGGACAGGGCTATAGCAATCAGCCCCAGCATTTT. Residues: CASRSGQGYSNQPQHF.

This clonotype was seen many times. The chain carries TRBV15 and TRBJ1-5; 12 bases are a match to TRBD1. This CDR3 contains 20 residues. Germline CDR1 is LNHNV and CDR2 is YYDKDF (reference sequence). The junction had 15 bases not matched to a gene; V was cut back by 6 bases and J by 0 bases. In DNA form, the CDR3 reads TGTGCCACCAGGGGACAGGGGGCGACTAGGGGGAAGTATAGCAATCAGCCCCAGCATTTT. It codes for CATRGQGATRGKYSNQPQHF. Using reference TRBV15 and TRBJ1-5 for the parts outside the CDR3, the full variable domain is DAMVIQNPRYQVTQFGKPVTLSCSQTLNHNVMYWYQQKSSQAPKLLFHYYDKDFNNEADTPDNFQSRRPNTSFCFLDIRSPGLGDTAMYLCATRGQGATRGKYSNQPQHFGDGTRLSIL.

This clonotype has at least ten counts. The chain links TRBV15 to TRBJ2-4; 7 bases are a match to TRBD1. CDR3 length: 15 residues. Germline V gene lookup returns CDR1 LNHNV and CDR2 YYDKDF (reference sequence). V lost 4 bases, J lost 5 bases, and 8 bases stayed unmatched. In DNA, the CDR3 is TGTGCCACCAGCACCTTGACAGGGACGGAAAACATTCAGTACTTC. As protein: CATSTLTGTENIQYF.

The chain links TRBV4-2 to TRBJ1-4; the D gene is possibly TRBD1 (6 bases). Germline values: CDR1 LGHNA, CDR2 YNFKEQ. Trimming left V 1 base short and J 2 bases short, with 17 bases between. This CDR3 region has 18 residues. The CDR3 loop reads CASSQVDGGGRTNEKLFF. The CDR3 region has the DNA TGTGCCAGCAGCCAAGTCGATGGGGGGGGCAGGACTAATGAAAAACTGTTTTTT.

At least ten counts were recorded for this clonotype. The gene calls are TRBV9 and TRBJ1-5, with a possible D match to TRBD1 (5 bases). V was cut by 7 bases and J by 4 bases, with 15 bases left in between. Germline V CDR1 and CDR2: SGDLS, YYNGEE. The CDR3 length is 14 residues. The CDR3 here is CASSGLRRNQPQHF. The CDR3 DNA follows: TGTGCCAGCTCGGGACTTAGGAGAAATCAGCCCCAGCATTTT.

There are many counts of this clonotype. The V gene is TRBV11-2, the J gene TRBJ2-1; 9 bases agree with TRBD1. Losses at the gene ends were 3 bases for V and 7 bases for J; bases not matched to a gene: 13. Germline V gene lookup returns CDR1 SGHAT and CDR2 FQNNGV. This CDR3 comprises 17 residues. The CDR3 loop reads CASSFRTGQGHYNEQFF. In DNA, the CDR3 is TGTGCCAGCAGCTTTCGGACGGGACAGGGTCATTATAATGAGCAGTTCTTC. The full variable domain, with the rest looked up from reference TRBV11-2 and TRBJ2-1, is EAGVAQSPRYKIIEKRQSVAFWCNPISGHATLYWYQQILGQGPKLLIQFQNNGVVDDSQLPKDRFSAERLKGVDSTLKIQPAKLEDSAVYLCASSFRTGQGHYNEQFFGPGTRLTVL.

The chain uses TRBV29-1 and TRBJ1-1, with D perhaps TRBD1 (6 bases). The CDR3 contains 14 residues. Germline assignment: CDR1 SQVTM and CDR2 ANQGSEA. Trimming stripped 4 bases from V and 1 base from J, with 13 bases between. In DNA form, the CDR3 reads TGCAGCGTTGCCCCCCCGGGACAGAACACTGAAGCTTTCTTT. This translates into CSVAPPGQNTEAFF.

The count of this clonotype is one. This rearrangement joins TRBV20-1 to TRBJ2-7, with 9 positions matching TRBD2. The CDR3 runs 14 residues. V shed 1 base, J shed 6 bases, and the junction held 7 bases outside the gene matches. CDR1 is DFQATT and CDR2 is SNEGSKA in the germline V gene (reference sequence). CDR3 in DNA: TGCAGTGCTAGAGCGGCTAGCGGGATTGGCGAGCAGTACTTC. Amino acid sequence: CSARAASGIGEQYF.

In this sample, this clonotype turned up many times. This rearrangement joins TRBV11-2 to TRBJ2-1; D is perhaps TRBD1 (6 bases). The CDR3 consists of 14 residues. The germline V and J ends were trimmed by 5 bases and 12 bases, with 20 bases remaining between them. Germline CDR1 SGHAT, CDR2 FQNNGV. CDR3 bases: TGTGCCAGCAGCCCCCGGACCTACAGGGTAGTGCAGTTCTTC. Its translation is CASSPRTYRVVQFF.

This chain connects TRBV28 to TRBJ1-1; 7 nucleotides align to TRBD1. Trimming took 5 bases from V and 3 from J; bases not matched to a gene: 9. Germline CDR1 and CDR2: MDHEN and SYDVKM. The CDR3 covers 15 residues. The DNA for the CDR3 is TGTGCCAGCAGTCCGAGGACAGGTTTTGACACTGAAGCTTTCTTT. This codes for CASSPRTGFDTEAFF.

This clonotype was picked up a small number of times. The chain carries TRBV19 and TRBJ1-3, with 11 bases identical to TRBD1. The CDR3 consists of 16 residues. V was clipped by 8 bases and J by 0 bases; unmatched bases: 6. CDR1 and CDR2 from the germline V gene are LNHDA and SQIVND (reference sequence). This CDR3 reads CASGDRGSSSGNTIYF. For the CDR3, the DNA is TGTGCCAGTGGGGACAGGGGGTCAAGCTCTGGAAACACCATATATTTT.